This T cell receptor (beta chain) was sequenced for a study of cytomegalovirus exposure and HLA in healthy donors. To note about this clone: Antigen unknown.

Per the germline V gene, CDR1 is MNHEY and CDR2 is SVGAGI. CDR3 length equals 11 residues. Trimming cost V 6 bases and J 8 bases, with 10 bases left between them. General study points: Further analysis was carried out later, and it showed several of the most significant clusters appearing linked to common viral pathogens. Prediction of most subjects' HLA-A and HLA-B alleles by TCR beta sequences was reportedly accurate.

Primers included in the PCR were 60 Vbeta and 13 Jbeta primers. Sequencing was performed with immunoSEQ multiplex PCR; in TCRdb, only in-frame clones are kept and a portion is missing. The sample holds 120,000 or so clones, about 73% seen once. This receptor was obtained from a woman in her thirties in good health and CMV-seronegative. V usage is TRBV6-5 and J usage is TRBJ1-2, with D unresolved. The sample taken for sequencing was PBMCs. The CDR3 loop reads CASRGLGGYTF. CDR3 DNA sequence: TGTGCCAGCAGAGGCCTAGGAGGCTACACCTTC.